These T cell receptor beta chains were read from a single sample in a study of blood T cells in healthy people across ages. TCRdb reanalysed the 5' RACE reads using MiXCR and keeps one entry per CDR3 protein. The sample records hundreds of thousands of distinct CDR3 sequences, 60% to 80% being singletons. Sequencing was carried out using blood. Every receptor here comes from a man aged 25 to 40 in good health. Each CDR3 is given with its conserved first and last residue. D genes are given only for firm matches. Clone size is given for some rows only: seen once, a few or many times, or a class if the clone is expanded.

D gene	V gene	clone size	J gene	CDR3 protein	CDR3 DNA
NA	TRBV28	NA	TRBJ2-1	CASSPDSQGTNEQFF	TGTGCCAGCAGCCCGGACAGTCAGGGGACCAATGAGCAGTTCTTC
TRBD1	TRBV15	NA	TRBJ2-5	CATNENGQGIETQYF	TGTGCCACCAACGAAAACGGACAGGGTATTGAGACCCAGTACTTC
TRBD1	TRBV20-1	NA	TRBJ2-7	CSAYGQGLAYEQYF	TGCAGTGCATACGGACAGGGGCTAGCCTACGAGCAGTACTTC
NA	TRBV25-1	few	TRBJ2-1	CASSDGTVSYNEQFF	TGTGCCAGCAGTGATGGGACGGTCTCCTACAATGAGCAGTTCTTC
TRBD1	TRBV29-1	NA	TRBJ2-7	CSVGTGTGRNEQYF	TGCAGCGTCGGAACCGGGACAGGGAGAAATGAGCAGTACTTC
NA	TRBV3-1	few	TRBJ2-7	CASSLVVGTEQYF	TGTGCCAGCAGCCTCGTCGTTGGCACGGAGCAGTACTTC
NA	TRBV29-1	few	TRBJ2-1	CSVDLESSYNEQFF	TGCAGCGTTGATCTGGAGAGCTCCTACAATGAGCAGTTCTTC
NA	TRBV4-2	NA	TRBJ2-6	CASSTGIGSGANVLTF	TGTGCCAGCAGCACAGGGATTGGCTCTGGGGCCAACGTCCTGACTTTC
TRBD1	TRBV7-7	once	TRBJ2-5	CASSPTETGQETQYF	TGTGCCAGCAGCCCCACAGAGACAGGGCAAGAGACCCAGTACTTC
TRBD1	TRBV6-2/TRBV6-3	NA	TRBJ2-1	CASRRQGATNNEQFF	TGTGCCAGCAGAAGGCAGGGGGCCACGAACAATGAGCAGTTCTTC
TRBD1	TRBV20-1	few	TRBJ2-1	CSARTRTGPGEQFF	TGCAGTGCCAGAACTCGGACAGGGCCCGGGGAGCAGTTCTTC
NA	TRBV6-6	NA	TRBJ2-7	CASSYLPGPEAEQYF	TGTGCCAGCAGTTACTTGCCAGGACCTGAGGCCGAGCAGTACTTC
TRBD2	TRBV20-1	NA	TRBJ2-2	CSAGNVPRGVSNTGELFF	TGCAGTGCTGGGAACGTCCCCCGGGGGGTCTCCAACACCGGGGAGCTGTTTTTT
NA	TRBV7-2	NA	TRBJ1-5	CASSFGPQGNQPQHF	TGTGCCAGCAGCTTTGGCCCGCAGGGCAATCAGCCCCAGCATTTT
NA	TRBV6-6	once	TRBJ2-3	CASSDRGRNTDTQYF	TGTGCCAGCAGTGACCGGGGGCGGAACACAGATACGCAGTATTTT
NA	TRBV7-9	NA	TRBJ1-6	CASNLDGNYNSPLHF	TGTGCCAGCAACTTAGACGGAAATTATAATTCACCCCTCCACTTT
TRBD1	TRBV4-2	NA	TRBJ2-4	CASSQGGQGNIQYF	TGTGCCAGCAGCCAAGGGGGACAGGGTAACATTCAGTACTTC
TRBD1	TRBV4-3	few	TRBJ1-1	CASSQAPSQGGTEAFF	TGCGCCAGCAGCCAAGCTCCCTCTCAGGGGGGCACTGAAGCTTTCTTT
NA	TRBV20-1	NA	TRBJ2-4	CSASNQGAKNIQYF	TGCAGTGCTAGTAACCAGGGAGCCAAAAACATTCAGTACTTC
NA	TRBV28	NA	TRBJ2-1	CASSLLSLGYNEQFF	TGTGCCAGCAGTTTACTCTCCCTTGGCTACAATGAGCAGTTCTTC
NA	TRBV4-3	few	TRBJ2-7	CASSLLEGGISYEQYF	TGCGCCAGCAGCCTTCTCGAAGGGGGAATCTCCTACGAGCAGTACTTC
TRBD2	TRBV28	NA	TRBJ2-5	CASRRGRTSGGETQYF	TGTGCCAGCAGAAGAGGGAGGACTAGTGGAGGGGAGACCCAGTACTTC
NA	TRBV7-9	NA	TRBJ2-3	CASRSARGNTDTQYF	TGTGCCAGCAGATCGGCCCGCGGGAACACAGATACGCAGTATTTT
TRBD2	TRBV3-1	few	TRBJ2-3	CASSQGVTSGGATDTQYF	TGTGCCAGCAGCCAAGGGGTGACTAGCGGGGGGGCCACAGATACGCAGTATTTT
NA	TRBV4-3	NA	TRBJ1-4	CASSLQQGEKLFF	TGCGCCAGCAGCCTACAGCAGGGTGAAAAACTGTTTTTT
NA	TRBV12-3/TRBV12-4	NA	TRBJ2-2	CASSAYPGELFF	TGTGCCAGCAGCGCATATCCCGGGGAGCTGTTTTTT
NA	TRBV7-2	NA	TRBJ2-3	CASRLRDWKTPRTDTQYF	TGTGCCAGCAGACTCCGGGACTGGAAAACGCCGCGCACAGATACGCAGTATTTT
TRBD1	TRBV5-6	NA	TRBJ1-4	CASSLYSGGKANEKLFF	TGTGCCAGCAGCTTGTATTCAGGGGGCAAGGCAAATGAAAAACTGTTTTTT
TRBD1	TRBV27	NA	TRBJ2-2	CASSFGQGGELFF	TGTGCCAGCAGTTTCGGACAGGGCGGGGAGCTGTTTTTT
NA	TRBV6-2/TRBV6-3	once	TRBJ1-1	CASRYELPMANTEAFF	TGTGCCAGCAGGTACGAACTTCCCATGGCGAACACTGAAGCTTTCTTT
NA	TRBV29-1	NA	TRBJ2-5	CSAAKGGQETQYF	TGCAGCGCCGCAAAAGGGGGGCAAGAGACCCAGTACTTC
TRBD1	TRBV20-1	NA	TRBJ1-5	CSARGMTGDQPQHF	TGCAGTGCTAGGGGGATGACAGGGGATCAGCCCCAGCATTTT
NA	TRBV28	NA	TRBJ2-4	CASTGLEQYF	TGTGCCAGCACAGGGTTAGAGCAGTACTTC
NA	TRBV3-1	NA	TRBJ2-5	CASSQGPQGIETQYF	TGTGCCAGCAGCCAAGGGCCTCAGGGGATTGAGACCCAGTACTTC
TRBD1	TRBV12-3/TRBV12-4	NA	TRBJ2-5	CASSLQGAILVKETQYF	TGTGCCAGCAGTTTGCAGGGGGCGATATTAGTTAAAGAGACCCAGTACTTC
NA	TRBV20-1	few	TRBJ1-5	CSARSGANNQPQHF	TGCAGTGCTAGGTCCGGGGCTAACAATCAGCCCCAGCATTTT
NA	TRBV3-1	many	TRBJ2-7	CASSTNPRNEQYF	TGTGCCAGCAGCACAAACCCCAGGAACGAGCAGTACTTC
NA	TRBV9	NA	TRBJ2-5	CASSQAGAYQETQYF	TGTGCCAGCAGCCAGGCGGGGGCTTACCAAGAGACCCAGTACTTC
NA	TRBV18	NA	TRBJ2-7	CASSPEESYEQYF	TGTGCCAGCTCACCCGAAGAATCCTACGAGCAGTACTTC
TRBD2	TRBV5-5	few	TRBJ2-3	CASSIAGVTDTQYF	TGTGCCAGCAGCATAGCGGGGGTCACAGATACGCAGTATTTT
NA	TRBV6-5	NA	TRBJ2-1	CASSYGEYNEQFF	TGTGCCAGCAGTTACGGAGAATACAATGAGCAGTTCTTC
TRBD1	TRBV25-1	NA	TRBJ2-5	CASSDWTGGKETQYF	TGTGCCAGCAGTGACTGGACAGGGGGTAAAGAGACCCAGTACTTC
NA	TRBV6-6	NA	TRBJ2-5	CASSYHPKETQYF	TGTGCCAGCAGTTACCACCCCAAGGAGACCCAGTACTTC
NA	TRBV6-5	NA	TRBJ2-5	CASSPRVAPYNEQYF	TGTGCCAGCAGTCCTAGGGTAGCGCCTTACAATGAGCAGTACTTC
NA	TRBV7-2	NA	TRBJ2-1	CASSPAKVHNEQFF	TGTGCCAGCAGCCCCGCCAAGGTCCACAATGAGCAGTTCTTC
TRBD2	TRBV20-1	NA	TRBJ2-1	CSQTAGTSAGNEQFF	TGCAGTCAAACAGCAGGGACTAGCGCGGGGAATGAGCAGTTCTTC
TRBD2	TRBV5-1	NA	TRBJ2-5	CASTRTSMETQYF	TGCGCCAGCACTCGGACTAGTATGGAGACCCAGTACTTC
TRBD1	TRBV7-2	NA	TRBJ1-2	CASSLTYRGQNYGYTF	TGTGCCAGCAGCTTGACCTACAGGGGGCAGAACTATGGCTACACCTTC
TRBD2	TRBV4-2	few	TRBJ2-7	CASSPGGPGLALHEQYF	TGTGCCAGCAGCCCAGGCGGACCGGGACTAGCGCTCCACGAGCAGTACTTC
NA	TRBV21-1	few	TRBJ2-7	CASLKGPGAYEQYF	TGTGCCAGCCTCAAGGGGCCAGGTGCCTACGAGCAGTACTTC
TRBD2	TRBV6-2/TRBV6-3	once	TRBJ2-3	CASSYTLAGEGDTQYF	TGTGCCAGCAGTTACACCCTAGCGGGAGAGGGAGATACGCAGTATTTT
TRBD1	TRBV5-1	NA	TRBJ1-4	CASSPTGTAVEKLFF	TGCGCCAGCAGCCCTACCGGGACAGCCGTTGAAAAACTGTTTTTT
NA	TRBV12-3/TRBV12-4	NA	TRBJ1-5	CASQSVGGLYSNQPQHF	TGTGCCAGCCAATCGGTCGGGGGTCTCTATAGCAATCAGCCCCAGCATTTT